This T cell receptor (beta chain) was identified in a study of blood T cell repertoires in COVID-19. Profiling relied on immunoSEQ multiplex PCR, and the TCRdb table lists in-frame clones only, not all of them. The sample shows about 49,000 clones, about 87% of them seen only once. CDR1 and CDR2 from the germline V gene are SGHRS and YFSETQ. J was trimmed by 1 base and V by 0 bases; bases with no gene match: 5. The CDR3 runs to 16 residues. The chain is built from TRBV5-1 and TRBJ2-7, with 9 bases lining up with TRBD1. The TCR was taken from a woman of 80 years or more with COVID-19, enrolled during active disease. Sequencing input: peripheral blood. The CDR3 region is CASSLVATGGSYEQYF. DNA of the CDR3: TGCGCCAGCAGCTTGGTTGCGACAGGGGGATCCTACGAGCAGTACTTC. The entire variable domain, with the rest obtained from reference TRBV5-1 and TRBJ2-7, is as follows: KAGVTQTPRYLIKTRGQQVTLSCSPISGHRSVSWYQQTPGQGLQFLFEYFSETQRNKGNFPGRFSGRQFSNSRSEMNVSTLELGDSALYLCASSLVATGGSYEQYFGPGTRLTVT.